The TCR beta chain under discussion was sequenced for a study of T-cell reconstitution after alpha-beta-depleted transplantation in children. The CDR3 is 13 residues long. CDR1 and CDR2 (germline): MGHRA, YSYEKL. Trimming removed 4 bases at V and 4 bases at J, with 11 bases between. The study, taken as a whole, reports: Some patients owed their high day-60 TCRbeta diversity to surviving recipient T cells and thymic progenitors.

This clonotype has only a few counts. Its antigen is currently unknown. Preparation of the TCRbeta library was carried out with unique molecular identifiers. A single record per CDR3 protein comes from TCRdb applying MiXCR to the PCR reads. The sample shows fewer than 450,000 distinct CDR3 sequences, 16% of them seen only once. The chain has TRBV4-1 and TRBJ2-7, with D hard to call. Sequences were derived from PBMCs, mostly from graft donor cells, sampled 360 days after TCRalphabeta/CD19-depleted stem cell transplant. This sequence was found in a male patient aged 2 to 10 who had a stem cell transplant for acute lymphoblastic leukemia, so the T cells may come from the graft donor. DNA for the CDR3: TGCGCCAGCAGCCGAGTGGGTGGGTACGAGCAGTACTTC. Protein sequence: CASSRVGGYEQYF.